This TCR beta chain was retrieved from a study of monozygotic twins with inflammatory bowel disease. Study-wide results and caveats: Repertoire likeness was no different across concordant and discordant twins, perhaps owing to restricted power. Immunosuppressive treatment differences may have increased patient repertoire variability. Compared with healthy co-twins, IBD patients showed reduced TCRbeta repertoire diversity by inverse Simpson.

A word on this clonotype: What it recognizes is unknown.

The CDR3 length is 15 residues. Template switching was used to attach UMIs, which incorporated a 6-nucleotide sample barcode. TCRdb reprocessed the 5' RACE reads, with one entry per CDR3 protein and no DNA. Listed are approximately 330,000 distinct CDR3 sequences; roughly 2% falls within the top ten. The sequenced sample consisted of blood. The chain carries TRBV12-3 or TRBV12-4 and TRBJ1-5; the TCRdb call, TRBD1, lacks DNA for checking. The source of this sequence is a human donor with ulcerative colitis or Crohn's disease, or a healthy co-twin of an affected twin (not recorded which). The CDR3 loop is CASSKGQGSNQPQHF.